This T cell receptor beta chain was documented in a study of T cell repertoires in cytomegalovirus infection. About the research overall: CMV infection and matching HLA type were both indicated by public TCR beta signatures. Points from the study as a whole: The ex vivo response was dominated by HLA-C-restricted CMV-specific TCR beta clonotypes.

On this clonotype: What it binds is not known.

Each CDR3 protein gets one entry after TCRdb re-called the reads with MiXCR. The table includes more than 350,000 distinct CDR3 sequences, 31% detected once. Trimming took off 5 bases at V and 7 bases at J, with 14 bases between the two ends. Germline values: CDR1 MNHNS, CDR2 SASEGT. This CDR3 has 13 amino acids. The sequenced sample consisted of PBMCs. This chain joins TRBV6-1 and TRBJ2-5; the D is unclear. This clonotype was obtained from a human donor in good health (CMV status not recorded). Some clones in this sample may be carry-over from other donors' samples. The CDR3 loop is CASSYGPPRTQYF. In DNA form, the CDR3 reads TGTGCCAGCAGTTATGGACCCCCCAGGACCCAGTACTTC.